These 6 T cell receptor beta chains came from one sample sequenced in a study of T cell responses to AZD1222 COVID-19 vaccine. Assay: immunoSEQ multiplex PCR; the TCRdb copy retains only in-frame clones and omits some. The repertoire consists of roughly 81,000 clones, with about 87% occurring once and the leading ten covering 15% to 20%. The sequencing here drew on peripheral blood, taken on day 0 of AZD1222 vaccination. The receptor set was obtained from an adult in good health.

This rearrangement joins TRBV7-9 to TRBJ1-1; TRBD1 might be the D (5 bases). Germline CDR1 reads SEHNR; CDR2 reads FQNEAQ (reference sequence). V dropped 5 bases and J dropped 1 base, with 11 bases sitting between them. CDR3 size: 14 residues. The CDR3 loop is CASSRDGENTEAFF. CDR3 nucleotide sequence: TGTGCCAGCAGCCGGGACGGGGAGAACACTGAAGCTTTCTTT.

The genes are TRBV15 and TRBJ2-1; D unresolved. Trimming cost V 1 base and J 4 bases, with 11 bases left between them. Looked up from germline, CDR1 is LNHNV and CDR2 is YYDKDF (reference sequence). The CDR3 totals 15 residues. CDR3: CATSRGYKLYNEQFF. CDR3 nucleotide sequence: TGTGCCACCAGCAGAGGGTACAAACTGTACAATGAGCAGTTCTTC. Variable domain in full (rest from reference TRBV15 and TRBJ2-1): DAMVIQNPRYQVTQFGKPVTLSCSQTLNHNVMYWYQQKSSQAPKLLFHYYDKDFNNEADTPDNFQSRRPNTSFCFLDIRSPGLGDTAMYLCATSRGYKLYNEQFFGPGTRLTVL.

This clone is a singleton in its sample. The rearrangement joins TRBV2 to TRBJ1-4, with D possibly being TRBD1 (6 bases). CDR3 length: 14 amino acids. Germline V CDR1 and CDR2: SNHLY, FYNNEI. Between the trimmed V and J ends, which lost 6 bases and 9 bases, there was a span of 17 bases. The CDR3 bases are TGTGCCAGCAGAACCTTGGACAGCTTACAAAAACTGTTTTTT. It translates to CASRTLDSLQKLFF.

This clone appeared once. The chain combines TRBV15 with TRBJ2-1, with 7 bases aligning to TRBD1. V was clipped by 0 bases and J by 5 bases; unmatched bases: 13. Germline loops: CDR1 LNHNV, CDR2 YYDKDF (reference sequence). The CDR3 totals 18 residues. In DNA form, the CDR3 reads TGTGCCACCAGCAGAGACAGGGTGAGCAGGGGGAGCCACAATGAGCAGTTCTTC. This codes for CATSRDRVSRGSHNEQFF.

The V and J genes are TRBV11-3 and TRBJ2-1; 8 bases align to TRBD2. Looked up from germline, CDR1 is SGHNT and CDR2 is YENEEA. J was trimmed by 4 bases and V by 5 bases; bases with no gene match: 16. This CDR3 contains 18 residues. The CDR3 bases are TGTGCCAGCAGCCCCGCGTACCCCGGTAGCGGGGTATACAATGAGCAGTTCTTC. This codes for CASSPAYPGSGVYNEQFF.

The chain couples TRBV5-1 to TRBJ2-1; D is possibly TRBD1 (5 bases). Per germline, CDR1 SGHRS and CDR2 YFSETQ. The CDR3 totals 14 residues. The V gene lost 3 bases and the J gene lost 8 bases, with 15 bases spanning the gap. For the CDR3, the DNA is TGCGCCAGCAGCTCCGTAGGCACCAGGGATGAGCAGTTCTTC. This gives the protein CASSSVGTRDEQFF.